These T cell receptor beta chains were read from a single sample in a study of OX40 agonist ivuxolimab in advanced cancers. Clones were read by immunoSEQ multiplex PCR, and TCRdb kept only the in-frame ones, dropping some. The sample records fewer than 75,000 clones, about 85% being singletons. Specimen: CD4+ or CD8+ T cells sorted from blood, collected in a trial of the OX40 agonist ivuxolimab. These receptor sequences come from an adult with an advanced solid tumor such as melanoma, head and neck, liver or kidney cancer. The CDR3 runs from the conserved cysteine through the conserved F or W. Fields, in order: D gene, V gene, J gene, CDR3 protein. D genes are given only for firm matches.

d_call: TRBD1; v_call: TRBV28; j_call: TRBJ2-7; cdr3_aa: CASSLGQGGRNEQYF
d_call: NA; v_call: TRBV7-9; j_call: TRBJ1-1; cdr3_aa: CASRREAGLTEAFF
d_call: TRBD1; v_call: TRBV7-3; j_call: TRBJ2-2; cdr3_aa: CASSSDRVGGELFF
d_call: NA; v_call: TRBV11-2; j_call: TRBJ1-2; cdr3_aa: CASSRQTYGYTF
d_call: TRBD1; v_call: TRBV27; j_call: TRBJ1-5; cdr3_aa: CASSPRQGSQPQHF
d_call: TRBD1; v_call: TRBV6-1; j_call: TRBJ1-2; cdr3_aa: CASSRTGNYGYTF
d_call: TRBD1; v_call: TRBV6-1; j_call: TRBJ1-1; cdr3_aa: CASRMTGGTEAFF
d_call: TRBD2; v_call: TRBV5-4; j_call: TRBJ2-7; cdr3_aa: CASSLYSGGHGEQYF
d_call: NA; v_call: TRBV10-3; j_call: TRBJ2-1; cdr3_aa: CAISEPGREQFF
d_call: TRBD2; v_call: TRBV27; j_call: TRBJ2-7; cdr3_aa: CASSLFGRVDEQYF
d_call: TRBD2; v_call: TRBV7-3; j_call: TRBJ2-1; cdr3_aa: CASSESGAPYNEQFF
d_call: TRBD1; v_call: TRBV9; j_call: TRBJ2-3; cdr3_aa: CASSAHRGSTDTQYF
d_call: NA; v_call: TRBV28; j_call: TRBJ1-2; cdr3_aa: CASTPGGEILYGYTF
d_call: NA; v_call: TRBV11-2; j_call: TRBJ2-7; cdr3_aa: CASSRLAHEQYF
d_call: TRBD2; v_call: TRBV5-4; j_call: TRBJ2-1; cdr3_aa: CASSLDPSGHNEQFF
d_call: TRBD2; v_call: TRBV7-2; j_call: TRBJ2-3; cdr3_aa: CASSAGTSGNTDTQYF
d_call: TRBD2; v_call: TRBV10-1; j_call: TRBJ2-1; cdr3_aa: CASSESRTSSGNEQFF
d_call: TRBD1; v_call: TRBV29-1; j_call: TRBJ1-3; cdr3_aa: CSVELPGQGGGNTIYF
d_call: NA; v_call: TRBV6-5; j_call: TRBJ1-4; cdr3_aa: CASSYSLRRANEKLFF
d_call: TRBD1; v_call: TRBV11-2; j_call: TRBJ1-5; cdr3_aa: CASSPNRGGQPQHF
d_call: TRBD2; v_call: TRBV5-6; j_call: TRBJ2-3; cdr3_aa: CASSSSGYTQYF
d_call: TRBD2; v_call: TRBV6-1; j_call: TRBJ2-1; cdr3_aa: CASSTGTSGSDEQFF
d_call: TRBD1; v_call: TRBV30; j_call: TRBJ2-1; cdr3_aa: CAWTRTGGYNEQFF
d_call: NA; v_call: TRBV19; j_call: TRBJ2-2; cdr3_aa: CATRLRTGELFF
d_call: TRBD2; v_call: TRBV4-2; j_call: TRBJ2-7; cdr3_aa: CASSQAQTSGGPFSYEQYF
d_call: NA; v_call: TRBV19; j_call: TRBJ1-2; cdr3_aa: CASSVEGRPRRGYTF
d_call: TRBD1; v_call: TRBV10-3; j_call: TRBJ2-3; cdr3_aa: CATKPGGRTDTQYF
d_call: NA; v_call: TRBV2; j_call: TRBJ2-1; cdr3_aa: CASSEGHLSYNEQFF
d_call: NA; v_call: TRBV7-3; j_call: TRBJ1-2; cdr3_aa: CASSPGGDYGYTF
d_call: NA; v_call: TRBV11-2; j_call: TRBJ2-7; cdr3_aa: CASSLDAVGEQYF
d_call: NA; v_call: TRBV18; j_call: TRBJ2-2; cdr3_aa: CASSPTGELFF
d_call: NA; v_call: TRBV5-4; j_call: TRBJ1-2; cdr3_aa: CASSYPEQWRGYTF
d_call: NA; v_call: TRBV19; j_call: TRBJ1-2; cdr3_aa: CASGLLTYGYTF
d_call: TRBD1; v_call: TRBV5-1; j_call: TRBJ2-1; cdr3_aa: CASSLSGQALNEQFF
d_call: NA; v_call: TRBV5-1; j_call: TRBJ2-1; cdr3_aa: CASSLRLATSYNEQFF
d_call: NA; v_call: TRBV6-6; j_call: TRBJ2-3; cdr3_aa: CASSQGTSTDTQYF
d_call: NA; v_call: TRBV11-2; j_call: TRBJ2-7; cdr3_aa: CASSFSDIGTYEQYF
d_call: TRBD2; v_call: TRBV6-1; j_call: TRBJ2-5; cdr3_aa: CASSGSVGGGETQYF
d_call: NA; v_call: TRBV27; j_call: TRBJ2-7; cdr3_aa: CASSLFSGTYEQYF
d_call: NA; v_call: TRBV30; j_call: TRBJ1-3; cdr3_aa: CACLNRDNGNTIYF
d_call: TRBD2; v_call: TRBV5-4; j_call: TRBJ2-1; cdr3_aa: CASSLRGGSNEQFF
d_call: NA; v_call: TRBV27; j_call: TRBJ1-1; cdr3_aa: CASSFNGGPEAFF
d_call: NA; v_call: TRBV28; j_call: TRBJ1-2; cdr3_aa: CASSLYTNYGYTF
d_call: TRBD1; v_call: TRBV30; j_call: TRBJ2-3; cdr3_aa: CACTPTGVPDTQYF
d_call: NA; v_call: TRBV11-3; j_call: TRBJ2-3; cdr3_aa: CASSPAAASTDTQYF
d_call: NA; v_call: TRBV29-1; j_call: TRBJ2-6; cdr3_aa: CSVGLSGANVLTF
d_call: TRBD1; v_call: TRBV5-1; j_call: TRBJ2-2; cdr3_aa: CASSLTGVPNTGELFF
d_call: NA; v_call: TRBV5-4; j_call: TRBJ2-3; cdr3_aa: CASSLKATTSTDTQYF
d_call: NA; v_call: TRBV10-2; j_call: TRBJ2-7; cdr3_aa: CASSDGAAVPYSYEQYF
d_call: NA; v_call: TRBV28; j_call: TRBJ2-7; cdr3_aa: CASSLIQGNEQYF
d_call: NA; v_call: TRBV28; j_call: TRBJ2-5; cdr3_aa: CASRPTGGLETQYF
d_call: TRBD1; v_call: TRBV5-1; j_call: TRBJ2-2; cdr3_aa: CASSGTGVTGELFF
d_call: NA; v_call: TRBV29-1; j_call: TRBJ1-1; cdr3_aa: CSRQGNTFF
d_call: TRBD2; v_call: TRBV5-4; j_call: TRBJ2-7; cdr3_aa: CASQAGGRYEQYF
d_call: NA; v_call: TRBV7-9; j_call: TRBJ1-1; cdr3_aa: CASSFQGLRSTEAFF
d_call: TRBD1; v_call: TRBV11-2; j_call: TRBJ2-6; cdr3_aa: CASSPDRAGANVLTF
d_call: NA; v_call: TRBV6-1; j_call: TRBJ1-6; cdr3_aa: CASSVAVNSPLHF